Listed below are T cell receptor beta chains from one sample, sequenced in a study of Ad26.COV2.S vaccination and SARS-CoV-2 variants. Using immunoSEQ multiplex PCR, the repertoire was profiled, and TCRdb retains in-frame clones only, with some absent. The profile shows 300,000 to 450,000 clones, around 83% of them singletons. The material was peripheral blood, obtained in a trial of Ad26.COV2.S vaccine versus placebo. The source of these receptors is a person between 18 and 59 years old who received the Ad26.COV2.S COVID-19 vaccine or a placebo. CDR3s include the opening cysteine and the closing phenylalanine or tryptophan. A D gene is named only where the DNA matches it firmly. Size is stated for part of the rows, as once, few or many counts, or as a class when the clone is expanded.

d_call | clone_size | j_call | v_call | cdr3_nt | cdr3_aa
- | - | TRBJ2-7 | TRBV5-5 | TGTGCCAGCAGCTTAGACCCCGGATACGAGCAGTACTTC | CASSLDPGYEQYF
- | - | TRBJ1-1 | TRBV11-2 | TGTGCCAGCAGCTTCGCCCCGAACACTGAAGCTTTCTTT | CASSFAPNTEAFF
TRBD1 | once | TRBJ2-3 | TRBV19 | TGTGCCATTAGTTCTGGGACAGGGCTTTCTAGCACAGATACGCAGTATTTT | CAISSGTGLSSTDTQYF
- | - | TRBJ1-2 | TRBV18 | TGTGCCAGCTCACCACCGGGACGTCAGGGGTATGGCTACACCTTC | CASSPPGRQGYGYTF
- | - | TRBJ2-7 | TRBV14 | TGTGCCAGCAGCCAAGCCCGGGACGGACGCGTTGCCATCTACGAGCAGTACTTC | CASSQARDGRVAIYEQYF
- | once | TRBJ2-3 | TRBV7-9 | TGTGCCAGCAGATCGACAGCTCCTGATACGCAGTATTTT | CASRSTAPDTQYF
TRBD1 | large | TRBJ1-1 | TRBV6-6 | TGTGCCAGCAGCACTACCGTGACAGGGGGCTCAGCTTTCTTT | CASSTTVTGGSAFF
TRBD1 | once | TRBJ1-4 | TRBV18 | TGTGCCAGCTCGCCCCAAAGTACCGGGACAGGGGACGAAAAACTGTTTTTT | CASSPQSTGTGDEKLFF
- | - | TRBJ1-5 | TRBV7-9 | TGTGCCAGCGCAACCGGGGTAAAACCAAATCAGCCCCAGCATTTT | CASATGVKPNQPQHF
- | - | TRBJ2-3 | TRBV11-3 | TGTGCCAGCAGCTACAGGGGCACAGATACGCAGTATTTT | CASSYRGTDTQYF
- | - | TRBJ2-3 | TRBV7-9 | TGTGCCAGCAGCAGATCCTGGGGAGTCGGCACAGATACGCAGTATTTT | CASSRSWGVGTDTQYF
- | - | TRBJ1-6 | TRBV7-2 | TGTGCCAGCAGCTTAGAGGGGTTCTCCTATAATTCACCCCTCCACTTT | CASSLEGFSYNSPLHF
TRBD1 | - | TRBJ1-6 | TRBV28 | TGTGCCAGCAGTTCTCCCGGGACAGGGTTTCAATCACCCCTCCACTTT | CASSSPGTGFQSPLHF
- | - | TRBJ2-7 | TRBV29-1 | TGCAGCGTTCTGAAACTGCAGGGGAGTGCTTACGAGCAGTACTTC | CSVLKLQGSAYEQYF
- | few | TRBJ1-6 | TRBV30 | TGTGCCTGGAGTCCGGCGGGAGCGACACCCCTCCACTTT | CAWSPAGATPLHF
- | - | TRBJ2-3 | TRBV3-1/TRBV3-2 | TGTGCCAGCAGCCATTCAGATACGCAGTATTTT | CASSHSDTQYF
- | once | TRBJ2-1 | TRBV18 | TGTGCCAGCTCATCGTCATACAGGGCAAATGAGCAGTTCTTC | CASSSSYRANEQFF
- | - | TRBJ1-2 | TRBV5-4 | TGTGCCAGCAGCCGTGACGGACGGCCCTATGGCTACACCTTC | CASSRDGRPYGYTF
- | - | TRBJ1-2 | TRBV5-1 | TGCGCCAGCAGCTTGGAATTTTCGCAGGGGGGCTACACCTTC | CASSLEFSQGGYTF